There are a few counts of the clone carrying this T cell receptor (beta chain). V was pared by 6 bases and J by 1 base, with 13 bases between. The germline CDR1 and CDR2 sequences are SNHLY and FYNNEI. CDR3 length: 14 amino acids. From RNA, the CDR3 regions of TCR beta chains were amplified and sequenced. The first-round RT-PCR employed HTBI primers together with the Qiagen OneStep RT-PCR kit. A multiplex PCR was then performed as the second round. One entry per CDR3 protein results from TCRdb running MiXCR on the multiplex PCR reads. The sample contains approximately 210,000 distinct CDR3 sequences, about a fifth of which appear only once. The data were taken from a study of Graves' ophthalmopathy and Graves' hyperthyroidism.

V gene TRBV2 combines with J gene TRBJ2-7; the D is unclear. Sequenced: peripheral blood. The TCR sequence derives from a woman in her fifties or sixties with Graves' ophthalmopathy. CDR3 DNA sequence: TGTGCCAGCAGAGGCCAATTGGGTTCCTACGAGCAGTACTTC. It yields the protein CASRGQLGSYEQYF.